This T cell receptor beta chain came from a study of human CD8 memory T cell subsets. Germline lookup yields CDR1 SGDLS and CDR2 YYNGEE. The CDR3 extends over 13 amino acids. The PBMC were obtained by density gradient separation from buffy coats of healthy donors. UMI-labeled 5' RACE yielded the TCR beta libraries. TCRdb processed the 5' RACE reads again and assigns one entry to each CDR3 protein, with no DNA. This sample's clone table lists approximately 7,500 distinct CDR3 sequences. V gene TRBV9 combines with J gene TRBJ1-1; as DNA is missing, the TRBD1 call by TCRdb cannot be tested. This sequence originates from a human donor in good health. Sequencing input: CD8+ T cells from PBMCs. The CDR3 spells CASSSSGVAEAFF.